The 22 T cell receptor beta chains below were found in one sample sequenced in a study of blood T cell repertoires in COVID-19. Only in-frame clones appear in the TCRdb table, and some are missing; sequencing was by immunoSEQ multiplex PCR. Among a few hundred thousand clones listed, 75% to 90% were seen once. The sequenced sample consisted of peripheral blood. The receptors stem from a woman aged 40 to 55 who had recovered from COVID-19.

The V gene is TRBV6-5, the J gene TRBJ1-6; TRBD1 aligns across 8 bases. The trim removed 8 bases at V and 10 bases at J, leaving 10 bases unmatched. Germline V gene data show CDR1 as MNHEY and CDR2 as SVGAGI. The CDR3 totals 14 residues. CDR3 amino acids: CASGLDRGGSPLHF. The CDR3 DNA reads as TGTGCCAGCGGACTCGACAGGGGCGGCTCACCCCTCCACTTT.

The count of this clone is one. This sequence joins TRBV7-2 and TRBJ2-3, with 10 bases matching TRBD2. Trimming cost V 3 bases and J 3 bases; bases outside gene matches: 9. This CDR3 has 17 amino acids. The germline CDR1 and CDR2 sequences are SGHTA and FQGNSA. CDR3 residues: CASSFPSGGAVTDTQYF. The CDR3 DNA reads TGTGCCAGCAGCTTCCCGAGCGGGGGGGCTGTAACAGATACGCAGTATTTT.

The genes are TRBV18 and TRBJ2-3; D gene unclear. Germline CDR1 reads KGHSH; CDR2 reads LQKENI. This CDR3 has 15 amino acids. V dropped 2 bases and J dropped 2 bases, with 11 bases sitting between them. The CDR3 DNA sequence: TGTGCCAGCTCACCAAATTTACAGTCCACAGATACGCAGTATTTT. Protein product: CASSPNLQSTDTQYF.

This rearrangement joins TRBV6-5 to TRBJ2-7, with TRBD2 identical over 9 bases. This CDR3 region has 15 residues. Germline V gene sequence: CDR1 MNHEY, CDR2 SVGAGI. Trimming removed 6 bases from V and 0 bases from J; junction bases left unmatched: 6. The CDR3 sequence is CASSQTSGSSYEQYF. The CDR3 DNA sequence: TGTGCCAGCAGCCAGACTAGCGGTAGCTCCTACGAGCAGTACTTC.

The chain uses TRBV25-1 and TRBJ1-6; weak D call: TRBD1 (5 bases). In germline, CDR1 is MGHDK, CDR2 SYGVNS. V lost 6 bases and J lost 7, with 22 bases in between. CDR3 length: 17 residues. CDR3 residues: CASRPGGGTHLNSPLHF. CDR3 sequence (DNA): TGTGCCAGCAGGCCCGGGGGGGGGACCCACCTGAATTCACCCCTCCACTTT. Full variable domain (rest looked up from reference TRBV25-1 and TRBJ1-6): EADIYQTPRYLVIGTGKKITLECSQTMGHDKMYWYQQDPGMELHLIHYSYGVNSTEKGDLSSESTVSRIRTEHFPLTLESARPSHTSQYLCASRPGGGTHLNSPLHFGNGTRLTVT.

V usage is TRBV18 and J usage is TRBJ1-5; D is possibly TRBD1 (6 bases). Germline V lookup: CDR1 KGHSH, CDR2 LQKENI. V was pared by 3 bases and J by 2 bases, with 11 bases between. The CDR3 totals 15 residues. CDR3 protein: CASSPPGVGNQPQHF. For the CDR3, the DNA is TGTGCCAGCTCACCCCCAGGGGTCGGCAATCAGCCCCAGCATTTT.

The chain has TRBV7-2 and TRBJ2-7, with D perhaps matching TRBD2 (5 bases). CDR3 size: 14 residues. Per the germline V gene, CDR1 is SGHTA and CDR2 is FQGNSA. V was pared by 2 bases and J by 3 bases, with 11 bases between. The CDR3 DNA reads as TGTGCCAGCAGCTTATCAAGCGGAGTCTACGAGCAGTACGTC. Amino acid sequence: CASSLSSGVYEQYV.

This chain joins TRBV6-6 and TRBJ1-5; perhaps TRBD1 as D (5 bases). The CDR3 length is 16 residues. The germline gives CDR1 MNHNY, CDR2 SVGAGI (reference sequence). V was trimmed by 2 bases and J by 0 bases, leaving 11 bases between them. The CDR3 DNA reads TGTGCCAGCAGTTACAAAGCCAGGGATAGCAATCAGCCCCAGCATTTT. This gives the protein CASSYKARDSNQPQHF.

This rearrangement joins TRBV5-4 to TRBJ2-3; D is uncertain. The ends were cut back, 0 bases at V and 5 bases at J, with 7 bases in the middle. This CDR3 contains 13 residues. In germline, CDR1 is SGHNT, CDR2 YYREEE (reference sequence). For the CDR3, the DNA is TGTGCCAGCAGCTTGGATCGGGTAGATACGCAGTATTTT. It encodes CASSLDRVDTQYF.

This chain links TRBV9 with TRBJ2-2, with D perhaps TRBD2 (7 bases). The CDR3 runs 16 residues. Deletions cut 1 base from V and 3 bases from J, with 13 bases between. Germline loops: CDR1 SGDLS, CDR2 YYNGEE. The DNA for the CDR3 is TGTGCCAGCAGCGTATCCGGGGGGCTCTACACCGGGGAGCTGTTTTTT. Its protein product is CASSVSGGLYTGELFF.

CDR3 bases: TGTGCCAGCCGGGAAACTTCCGCAGATACGCAGTATTTT. Translation: CASRETSADTQYF. The rearrangement joins TRBV6-5 to TRBJ2-3; weak D call: TRBD2 (5 bases). The V end lost 8 bases, the J end lost 4 bases, and 13 bases lay between the germline ends. The germline gives CDR1 MNHEY, CDR2 SVGAGI. This CDR3 comprises 13 residues.

The rearrangement joins TRBV2 to TRBJ1-5; D gene ambiguous. Germline assignment: CDR1 SNHLY and CDR2 FYNNEI. V lost 8 bases to trimming and J lost 1 base, with 9 bases between them. This CDR3 is built from 13 residues. This chain's CDR3 is CASGPESNQPQHF. The CDR3 nucleotides read TGTGCCAGCGGCCCGGAGAGCAATCAGCCCCAGCATTTT.

The genes are TRBV27 and TRBJ1-6; TRBD1 might be the D (5 bases). Looked up from germline, CDR1 is MNHEY and CDR2 is SMNVEV (reference sequence). The germline V and J ends were trimmed by 3 bases and 4 bases, with 7 bases remaining between them. The length of the CDR3 is 14 residues. CDR3 bases: TGTGCCAGCAGTTTGCCAGGGTATAATTCACCCCTCCACTTT. Translation: CASSLPGYNSPLHF.

The chain uses TRBV4-1 and TRBJ2-2; 8 bases align to TRBD1. V lost 0 bases to trimming and J lost 4 bases; unmatched junction nucleotides: 7. The germline gives CDR1 MGHRA, CDR2 YSYEKL. There are 17 residues in the CDR3. The CDR3 loop reads CASSQDRGRTITGELFF. The DNA for the CDR3 is TGCGCCAGCAGCCAAGACAGGGGGCGAACCATCACCGGGGAGCTGTTTTTT.

The V gene is TRBV19, the J gene TRBJ2-3; a weak D match, TRBD2 (5 bases). Trimming shortened V by 4 bases and J by 4 bases, and 15 bases separated the two germline ends. This CDR3 is 15 amino acids long. From germline, CDR1 is LNHDA and CDR2 SQIVND (reference sequence). The DNA for the CDR3 is TGTGCCAGTAGTAATCCCGGGGAGATGCCAGATACGCAGTATTTT. The encoded protein is CASSNPGEMPDTQYF.

The chain couples TRBV9 to TRBJ2-5; TRBD1 aligns across 12 bases. The CDR3 is 16 amino acids. The germline V gene encodes CDR1 SGDLS and CDR2 YYNGEE. V trimming: 0 bases; J trimming: 4 bases; junction bases outside the gene matches: 4. The CDR3 spells CASSVAGQGARETQYF. DNA of the CDR3: TGTGCCAGCAGCGTAGCGGGACAGGGGGCGCGAGAGACCCAGTACTTC.

This clone was observed once. V and J are TRBV18 and TRBJ1-5; D not resolved. V was cut by 3 bases and J by 5 bases, with 11 bases left in between. This CDR3 comprises 14 residues. Germline V lookup: CDR1 KGHSH, CDR2 LQKENI. CDR3 nucleotides: TGTGCCAGCTCACCGGTGAACGAGGATCAGCCCCAGCATTTT. Its translation: CASSPVNEDQPQHF.

The chain combines TRBV30 with TRBJ2-1; TRBD2 might be the D (5 bases). The CDR3 covers 11 residues. Germline assignment: CDR1 GTSNPN and CDR2 SVGIG (reference sequence). The V and J ends lost 4 bases and 9 bases respectively, with 10 bases between them. The CDR3 reads CAWTHGVEQFF. The CDR3 DNA reads TGTGCCTGGACCCACGGGGTTGAGCAGTTCTTC. Full variable domain (remainder filled in from reference TRBV30 and TRBJ2-1): SQTIHQWPATLVQPVGSPLSLECTVEGTSNPNLYWYRQAAGRGLQLLFYSVGIGQISSEVPQNLSASRPQDRQFILSSKKLLLSDSGFYLCAWTHGVEQFFGPGTRLTVL.

V gene TRBV7-8 combines with J gene TRBJ2-1, with D unclear. V lost 5 bases to trimming and J lost 3 bases, with 8 bases between them. The CDR3 totals 13 residues. Germline lookup yields CDR1 SGHVS and CDR2 FQNEAQ. The CDR3 DNA reads TGTGCCAGCAGCCAACAGCACTACAATGAGCAGTTCTTC. Amino acids: CASSQQHYNEQFF.

The rearrangement links TRBV18 to TRBJ1-1; D is ambiguous. The CDR3 has 16 residues. Germline assignment: CDR1 KGHSH and CDR2 LQKENI. V was clipped by 2 bases and J by 4 bases, with 17 bases between them. CDR3 DNA: TGTGCCAGCTCACCAATCGGGAACGGAATCGGCACTGAAGCTTTCTTT. Translation: CASSPIGNGIGTEAFF.

The table lists this clone with a count of one. The rearrangement links TRBV5-5 to TRBJ2-3, with D perhaps TRBD2 (5 bases). V gave up 1 base and J gave up 4 bases, with 13 bases separating them. This CDR3 is built from 15 residues. CDR1 and CDR2 from the germline V gene are SGHKS and YYEKEE (reference sequence). The CDR3 DNA reads TGTGCCAGCAGCTTGAACGGGATCGGCGCAGATACGCAGTATTTT. Translation: CASSLNGIGADTQYF.

V gene TRBV5-4 combines with J gene TRBJ2-1; 7 nucleotides agree with TRBD2. Germline V gene sequence: CDR1 SGHNT, CDR2 YYREEE (reference sequence). This CDR3 region has 15 residues. With 0 bases clipped from V and 9 bases from J, the junction kept 9 bases outside the gene matches. The CDR3: CASSLAGRVDGEQFF. CDR3 DNA: TGTGCCAGCAGCTTGGCAGGGAGGGTGGATGGTGAGCAGTTCTTC.